This T cell receptor beta chain stems from a study of regulatory T cells in long-lasting Graves disease. This clonotype was picked up many times. Its antigen is undetermined. Study-level results: The study found persistent patients shared more public clonotypes (over 2,500) than new patients (966).

V was clipped by 3 bases and J by 6 bases, with 8 bases between them. CDR3 length: 12 amino acids. The germline CDR1 and CDR2 sequences are MDHEN and SYDVKM. Arm-PCR of CDR3 regions with iRepertoire HTBI primers generated TCR beta libraries. One entry per CDR3 protein, called by TCRdb with MiXCR from the multiplex PCR reads. The sample has 450,000 to 650,000 distinct CDR3 sequences, about 15% seen once. Sample time point: newly diagnosed GD, antithyroid drugs for less than 3 months. The TCR library was made from RNA extracted from PBMCs. The same data also went into a second study, on T cells in Graves' hyperthyroidism and ophthalmopathy. From that second work: Researchers ran a first-round RT-PCR on the TCR CDR3 using the HTBI primer set. Ophthalmopathy prediction by the model preceded onset by a median about 6 months.

Sequenced material: peripheral blood mononuclear cells (PBMCs), taken at new diagnosis, from a patient treated with antithyroid drugs. The clonotype originates from a woman aged 35-60 years with Graves disease. The rearrangement links TRBV28 to TRBJ1-1; D gene ambiguous. The CDR3 DNA reads as TGTGCCAGCAGTTTGAAGGTGGCTGAAGCTTTCTTT. Protein sequence: CASSLKVAEAFF.